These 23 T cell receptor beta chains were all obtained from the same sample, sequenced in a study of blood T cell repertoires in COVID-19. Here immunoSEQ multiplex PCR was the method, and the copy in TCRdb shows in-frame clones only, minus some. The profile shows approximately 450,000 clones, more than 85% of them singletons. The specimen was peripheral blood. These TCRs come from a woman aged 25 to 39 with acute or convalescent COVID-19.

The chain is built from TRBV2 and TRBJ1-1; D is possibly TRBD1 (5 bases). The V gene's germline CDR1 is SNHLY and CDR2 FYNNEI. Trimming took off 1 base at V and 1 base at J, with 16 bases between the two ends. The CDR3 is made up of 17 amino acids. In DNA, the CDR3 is TGTGCCAGCAGTGAAGGTTCGTTAGGGGAGGCGAACACTGAAGCTTTCTTT. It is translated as CASSEGSLGEANTEAFF.

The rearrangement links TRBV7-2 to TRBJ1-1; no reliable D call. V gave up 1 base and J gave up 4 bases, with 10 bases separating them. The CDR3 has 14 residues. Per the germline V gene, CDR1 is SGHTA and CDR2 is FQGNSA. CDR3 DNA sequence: TGTGCCAGCAGCTTAGGTCAAACCAGCACTGAAGCTTTCTTT. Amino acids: CASSLGQTSTEAFF.

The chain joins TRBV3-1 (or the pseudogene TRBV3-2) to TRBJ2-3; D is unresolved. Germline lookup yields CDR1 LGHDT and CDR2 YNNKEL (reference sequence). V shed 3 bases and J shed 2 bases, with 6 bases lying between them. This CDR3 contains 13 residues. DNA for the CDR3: TGTGCCAGCAGCCATCCAAACACAGATACGCAGTATTTT. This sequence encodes CASSHPNTDTQYF.

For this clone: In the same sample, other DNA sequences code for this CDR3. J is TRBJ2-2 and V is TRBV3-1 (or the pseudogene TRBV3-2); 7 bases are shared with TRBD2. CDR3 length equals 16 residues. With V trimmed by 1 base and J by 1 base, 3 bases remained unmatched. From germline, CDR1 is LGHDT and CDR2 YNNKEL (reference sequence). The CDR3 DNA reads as TGTGCCAGCAGCCAAGGACGGGGGGTGAACACCGGGGAGCTGTTTTTT. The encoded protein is CASSQGRGVNTGELFF.

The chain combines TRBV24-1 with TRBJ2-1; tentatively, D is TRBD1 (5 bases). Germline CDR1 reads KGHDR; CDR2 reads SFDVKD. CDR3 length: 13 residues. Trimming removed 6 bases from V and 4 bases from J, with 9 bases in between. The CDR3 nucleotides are TGTGCCACCAGTTTACAGGAGTACAATGAGCAGTTCTTC. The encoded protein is CATSLQEYNEQFF.

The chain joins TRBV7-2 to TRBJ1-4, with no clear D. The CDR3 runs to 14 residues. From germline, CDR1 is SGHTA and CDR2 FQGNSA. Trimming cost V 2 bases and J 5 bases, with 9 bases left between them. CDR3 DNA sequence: TGTGCCAGCAGCTTAAATGGGCTGAATGAAAAACTGTTTTTT. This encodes CASSLNGLNEKLFF.

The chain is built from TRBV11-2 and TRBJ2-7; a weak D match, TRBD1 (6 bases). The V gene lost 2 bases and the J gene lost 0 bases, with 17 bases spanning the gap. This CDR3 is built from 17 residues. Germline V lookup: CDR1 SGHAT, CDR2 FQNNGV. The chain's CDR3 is CASSLTGISVRSYEQYF. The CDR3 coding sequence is TGTGCCAGCAGCTTAACAGGGATCTCCGTTCGCTCCTACGAGCAGTACTTC. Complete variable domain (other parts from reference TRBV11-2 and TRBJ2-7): EAGVAQSPRYKIIEKRQSVAFWCNPISGHATLYWYQQILGQGPKLLIQFQNNGVVDDSQLPKDRFSAERLKGVDSTLKIQPAKLEDSAVYLCASSLTGISVRSYEQYFGPGTRLTVT.

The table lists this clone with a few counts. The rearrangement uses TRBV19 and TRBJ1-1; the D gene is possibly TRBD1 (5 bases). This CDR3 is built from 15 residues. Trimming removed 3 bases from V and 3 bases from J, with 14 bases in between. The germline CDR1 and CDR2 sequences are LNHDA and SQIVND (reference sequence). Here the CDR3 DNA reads TGTGCCAGTAGTATCGACAGCTTGAAGGACACTGAAGCTTTCTTT. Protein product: CASSIDSLKDTEAFF.

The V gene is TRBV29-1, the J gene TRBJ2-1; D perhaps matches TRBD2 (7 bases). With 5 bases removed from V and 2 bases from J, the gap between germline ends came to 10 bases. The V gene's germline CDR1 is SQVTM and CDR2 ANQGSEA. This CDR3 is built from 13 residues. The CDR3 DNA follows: TGCAGCGTTAGGGGGGGACCCTACAATGAGCAGTTCTTC. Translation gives CSVRGGPYNEQFF.

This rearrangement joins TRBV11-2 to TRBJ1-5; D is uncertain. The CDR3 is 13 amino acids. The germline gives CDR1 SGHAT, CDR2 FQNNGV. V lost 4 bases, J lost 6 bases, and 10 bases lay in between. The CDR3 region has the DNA TGTGCCAGCAGCTCTGGGCCTTCTCAGCCCCAGCATTTT. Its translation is CASSSGPSQPQHF. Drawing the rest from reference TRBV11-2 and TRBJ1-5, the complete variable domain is EAGVAQSPRYKIIEKRQSVAFWCNPISGHATLYWYQQILGQGPKLLIQFQNNGVVDDSQLPKDRFSAERLKGVDSTLKIQPAKLEDSAVYLCASSSGPSQPQHFGDGTRLSIL.

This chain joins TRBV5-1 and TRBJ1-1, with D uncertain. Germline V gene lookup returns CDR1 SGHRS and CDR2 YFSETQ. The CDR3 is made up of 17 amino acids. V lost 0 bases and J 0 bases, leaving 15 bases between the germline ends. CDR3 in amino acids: CASSLAYRRVMNTEAFF. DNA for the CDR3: TGCGCCAGCAGCTTGGCCTACCGCCGGGTTATGAACACTGAAGCTTTCTTT.

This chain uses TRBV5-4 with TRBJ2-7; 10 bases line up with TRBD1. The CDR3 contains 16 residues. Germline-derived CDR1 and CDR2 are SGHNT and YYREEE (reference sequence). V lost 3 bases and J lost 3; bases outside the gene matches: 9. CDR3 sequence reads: CASSSGAGTGVYEQYF. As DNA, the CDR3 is TGTGCCAGCAGCTCCGGAGCCGGGACAGGGGTCTACGAGCAGTACTTC. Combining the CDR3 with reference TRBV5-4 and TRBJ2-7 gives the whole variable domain ETGVTQSPTHLIKTRGQQVTLRCSSQSGHNTVSWYQQALGQGPQFIFQYYREEENGRGNFPPRFSGLQFPNYSSELNVNALELDDSALYLCASSSGAGTGVYEQYFGPGTRLTVT.

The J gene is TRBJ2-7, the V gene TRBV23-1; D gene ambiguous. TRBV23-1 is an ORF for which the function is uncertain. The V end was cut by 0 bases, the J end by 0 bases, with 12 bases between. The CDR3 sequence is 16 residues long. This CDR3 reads CASSQSSRRSSYEQYF. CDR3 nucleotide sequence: TGCGCCAGCAGTCAATCGAGTCGGCGGAGCTCCTACGAGCAGTACTTC.

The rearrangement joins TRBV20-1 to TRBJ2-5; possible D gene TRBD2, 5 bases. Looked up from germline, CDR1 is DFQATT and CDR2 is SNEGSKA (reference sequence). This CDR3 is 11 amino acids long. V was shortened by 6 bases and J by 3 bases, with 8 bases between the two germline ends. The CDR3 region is CSAGSEETQYF. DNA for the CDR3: TGCAGTGCGGGGAGCGAAGAGACCCAGTACTTC.

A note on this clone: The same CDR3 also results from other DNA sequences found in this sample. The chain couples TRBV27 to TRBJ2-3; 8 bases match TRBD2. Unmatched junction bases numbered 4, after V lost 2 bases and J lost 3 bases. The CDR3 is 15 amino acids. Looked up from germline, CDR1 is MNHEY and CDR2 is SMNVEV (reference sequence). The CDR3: CASSLIGGGTDTQYF. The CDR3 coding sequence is TGTGCCAGCAGTTTAATTGGCGGGGGGACAGATACGCAGTATTTT.

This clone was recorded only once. This CDR3 is CASGTGINQPQHF. The CDR3 coding sequence is TGTGCCAGCGGAACAGGGATAAATCAGCCCCAGCATTTT. V and J are TRBV7-9 and TRBJ1-5; maybe TRBD1 (6 bases). V dropped 8 bases and J dropped 4 bases, with 12 bases sitting between them. Germline values: CDR1 SEHNR, CDR2 FQNEAQ (reference sequence). CDR3 length equals 13 residues.

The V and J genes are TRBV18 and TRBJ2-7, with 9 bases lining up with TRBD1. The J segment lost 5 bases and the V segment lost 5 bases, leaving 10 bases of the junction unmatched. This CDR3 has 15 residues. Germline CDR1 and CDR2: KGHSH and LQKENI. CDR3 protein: CASSTQGQGVHEQYF. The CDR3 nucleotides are TGTGCCAGCTCAACCCAGGGACAGGGAGTCCACGAGCAGTACTTC.

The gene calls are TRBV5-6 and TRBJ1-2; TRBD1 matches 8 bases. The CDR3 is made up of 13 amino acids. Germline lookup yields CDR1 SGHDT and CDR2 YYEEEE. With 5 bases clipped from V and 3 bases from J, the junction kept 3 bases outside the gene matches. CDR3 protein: CASRLQGDYGYTF. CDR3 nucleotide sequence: TGTGCCAGCAGATTACAGGGGGACTATGGCTACACCTTC.

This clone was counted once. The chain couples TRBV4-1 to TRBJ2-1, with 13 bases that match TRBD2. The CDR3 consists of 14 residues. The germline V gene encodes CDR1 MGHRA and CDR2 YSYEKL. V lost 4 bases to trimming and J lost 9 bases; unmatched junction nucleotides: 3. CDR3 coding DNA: TGCGCCAGCAGCCGGACTAGCGGGGGTAGTGAGCAGTTCTTC. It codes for CASSRTSGGSEQFF.

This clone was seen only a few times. The CDR3 nucleotides read TGTGCCAGCAGCTTGGGAGGGTCTTGGGGCACTGAAGCTTTCTTT. Protein: CASSLGGSWGTEAFF. The chain is built from TRBV5-4 and TRBJ1-1; D ambiguous. This CDR3 comprises 15 residues. Trimming took 0 bases from V and 4 from J, leaving 13 bases between them. Germline values: CDR1 SGHNT, CDR2 YYREEE (reference sequence).

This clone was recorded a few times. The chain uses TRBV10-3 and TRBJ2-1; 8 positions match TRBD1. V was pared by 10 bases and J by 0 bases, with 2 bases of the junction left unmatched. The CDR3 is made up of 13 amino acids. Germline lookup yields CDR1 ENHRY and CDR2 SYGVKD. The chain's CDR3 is CATGTGSYNEQFF. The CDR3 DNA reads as TGTGCCACCGGGACAGGCTCCTACAATGAGCAGTTCTTC.

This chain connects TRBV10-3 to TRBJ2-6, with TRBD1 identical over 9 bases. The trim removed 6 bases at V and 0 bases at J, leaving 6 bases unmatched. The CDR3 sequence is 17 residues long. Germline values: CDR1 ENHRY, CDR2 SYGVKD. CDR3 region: CAISPGQGTSGANVLTF. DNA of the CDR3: TGTGCCATCAGCCCCGGACAGGGGACCTCTGGGGCCAACGTCCTGACTTTC.

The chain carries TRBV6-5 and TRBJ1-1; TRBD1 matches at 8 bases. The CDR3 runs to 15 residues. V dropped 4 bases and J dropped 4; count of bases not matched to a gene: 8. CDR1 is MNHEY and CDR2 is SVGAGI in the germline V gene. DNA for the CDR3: TGTGCCAGCAGTTCTTTCAGGGGGCGTAGCACTGAAGCTTTCTTT. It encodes CASSSFRGRSTEAFF.